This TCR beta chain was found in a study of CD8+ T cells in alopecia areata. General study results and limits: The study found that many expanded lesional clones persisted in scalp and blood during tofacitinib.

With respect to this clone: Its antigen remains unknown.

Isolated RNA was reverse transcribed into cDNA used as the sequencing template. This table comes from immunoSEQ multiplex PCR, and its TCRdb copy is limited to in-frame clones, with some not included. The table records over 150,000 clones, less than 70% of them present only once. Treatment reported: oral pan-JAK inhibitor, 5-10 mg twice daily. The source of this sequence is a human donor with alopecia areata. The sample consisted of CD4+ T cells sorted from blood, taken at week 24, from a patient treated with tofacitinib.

CDR3 coding DNA: TGTGCCTGGAGTGGACCAGGACGGGAGACCCAGTACTTC. Amino acids: CAWSGPGRETQYF. This chain uses TRBV30 with TRBJ2-5, with unresolved D. The V gene lost 1 base and the J gene lost 5 bases, with 11 bases spanning the gap. Germline V lookup: CDR1 GTSNPN, CDR2 SVGIG (reference sequence). The CDR3 is made up of 13 amino acids.